A selection of T cell receptor beta chains follows, all from one sample in a study of blood T cell repertoires in COVID-19. Produced via immunoSEQ multiplex PCR; TCRdb's table is partial and in-frame only. The sample lists approximately 44,000 clones; roughly 90% were seen once. Sequenced material: peripheral blood. The receptors were sampled from a human donor in a cohort sampled during active COVID-19. Each CDR3 is given with its conserved first and last residue. Fields, in order: clone size, V gene, D gene, J gene, CDR3 DNA, CDR3 protein. A D gene is named only where the DNA matches it firmly. Only some rows state a clone size, as once, few, many or a class for expanded clones.

.,TRBV5-6,.,TRBJ1-2,TGTGCCAGCAGCTTGGTGTCCTTCGGACATAACTATGGCTACACCTTC,CASSLVSFGHNYGYTF
.,TRBV6-2/TRBV6-3,.,TRBJ2-7,TGTGCCAGCAGTTACGTGACTACGCAATTAAGCCGCTCCTACGAGCAGTACTTC,CASSYVTTQLSRSYEQYF
.,TRBV12-3/TRBV12-4,.,TRBJ2-5,TGTGCCAGCAGTTTAGGGACACAGGGGACCCAGTACTTC,CASSLGTQGTQYF
.,TRBV4-3,.,TRBJ1-1,TGCGCCAGCAGCCAACTTATGGGCCATGACAGAACTGAAGCTTTCTTT,CASSQLMGHDRTEAFF
once,TRBV28,.,TRBJ2-7,TGTGCCAGCAGTCTGGGGAGTTACGAGCAGTACTTC,CASSLGSYEQYF
.,TRBV3-1/TRBV3-2,.,TRBJ2-5,TGTGCCAGCAGCCAAGGTTCCAAAGTCGGGACCCAGTACTTC,CASSQGSKVGTQYF
.,TRBV4-2,.,TRBJ2-7,TGTGCCAGCAGCATGTCAACCACTATTACTTCCTACGAGCAGTACTTC,CASSMSTTITSYEQYF
.,TRBV5-1,TRBD2,TRBJ2-1,TGCGCCAGCAGCTTAGCGGGGGGCAGGGAGAATGAGCAGTTCTTC,CASSLAGGRENEQFF
.,TRBV9,.,TRBJ2-1,TGTGCCAGCAGCGTAACAGGGAGAAATGAGCAGTTCTTC,CASSVTGRNEQFF
once,TRBV7-9,TRBD1,TRBJ2-6,TGTGCCAGCAGCTTAGAGACAGGGGCCTCTGGGGCCAACGTCCTGACTTTC,CASSLETGASGANVLTF